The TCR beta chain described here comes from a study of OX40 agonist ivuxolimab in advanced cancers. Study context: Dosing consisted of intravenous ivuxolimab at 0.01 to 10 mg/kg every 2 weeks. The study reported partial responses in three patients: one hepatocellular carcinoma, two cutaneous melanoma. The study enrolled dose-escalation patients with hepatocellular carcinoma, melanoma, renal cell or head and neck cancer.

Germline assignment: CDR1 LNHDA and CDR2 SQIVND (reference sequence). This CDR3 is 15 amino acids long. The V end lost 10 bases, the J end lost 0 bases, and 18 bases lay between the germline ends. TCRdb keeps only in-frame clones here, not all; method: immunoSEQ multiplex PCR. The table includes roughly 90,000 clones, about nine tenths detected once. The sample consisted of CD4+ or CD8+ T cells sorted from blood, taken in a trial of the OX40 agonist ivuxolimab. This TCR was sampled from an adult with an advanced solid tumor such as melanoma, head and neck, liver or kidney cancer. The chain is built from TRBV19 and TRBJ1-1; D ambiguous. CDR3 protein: CATSQVVHMNTEAFF. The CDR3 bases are TGTGCCACCTCCCAAGTGGTGCACATGAACACTGAAGCTTTCTTT.